The source of this T cell receptor beta chain is a study of sequential checkpoint blockade in melanoma (dated by TCRdb to 2018 to 2020). Concerning the study at large: Using 1:1 randomization, the trial assigned patients either to first-line nivolumab followed by ipilimumab (arm A) or to ipilimumab followed by nivolumab (arm B). Maintenance nivolumab came after each of the two trial sequences. Beyond this particular receptor, the publication reports: Validation of the response-prediction model combining TCR metrics and mutation burden is needed in larger, independent patient cohorts.

The immunoSEQ Assay was used to immunosequence TCRbeta CDR3 regions from genomic DNA. Prior to high-throughput sequencing, genomic DNA was amplified by bias-controlled multiplex PCR. Per the authors' processing: To quantify the absolute abundance of each unique TCRbeta CDR3 region, the sequences were collapsed and filtered. Clonality was defined as 1 minus Pielou's evenness and was calculated using productive rearrangements only. A previously published method was used to identify clones whose frequencies were significantly greater in on-treatment samples than in baseline samples. TCRdb limited this immuneACCESS table to in-frame rearrangements with V and J called. A share of clones is missing; checked studies link under half to unresolved V genes, and the rest is unexplained. V and J calls and clone size are copied from that table; D and trimming were computed from the DNA. The sample records around 18,000 clones, 60% to 80% of which are singletons. Approximately 35% of the sample belongs to the ten largest clones.

Looking up the germline V gene yields CDR1 SGDLS and CDR2 YYNGEE. V loses 0 bases of germline sequence and J loses 6 bases, and the interval between the two ends is 15 bases. The CDR3 sequence holds 15 residues, the cysteine and phenylalanine included. The entry retains the CDR3 DNA only, 45 bases that are in frame from base 1. As regards this clone: Its antigen has not been determined. Base qualities were left out, and no much larger clone turns up one base away.

The treatment or condition label of this sample denotes: randomized to nivolumab then ipilimumab (arm A) or the reverse (arm B). Prior DNA-damaging chemotherapy had not been received by any trial patient. A FACS Aria II flow cytometer was used to sort live CD3+CD8+ cells that were negative for CD19 and CD56 from thawed PBMCs. Samples came from patients with melanoma in CheckMate 064, a randomized, open-label phase II trial of sequential checkpoint blockade. Leukapheresis was used to collect peripheral blood mononuclear cells, which were then purified with Ficoll-Paque and frozen in human serum with about 9.3% DMSO. Immediately after sorting, the purity of sorted blood CD3+CD8+ cells was verified to be >98%, after which DNA was extracted.

Recombination linked TRBV9 to TRBJ1-2, with TRBD1 tentatively as D gene (6 bases match). This specimen consisted of CD8+ T cells sorted from blood (inferred from file names), obtained from a patient given nivolumab and ipilimumab in sequence. The TCR originated in a human donor with melanoma. CDR3 loop: CASSVGSRGINGYTF. The DNA is as follows: TGTGCCAGCAGCGTAGGTTCCAGGGGAATCAATGGCTACACCTTC.